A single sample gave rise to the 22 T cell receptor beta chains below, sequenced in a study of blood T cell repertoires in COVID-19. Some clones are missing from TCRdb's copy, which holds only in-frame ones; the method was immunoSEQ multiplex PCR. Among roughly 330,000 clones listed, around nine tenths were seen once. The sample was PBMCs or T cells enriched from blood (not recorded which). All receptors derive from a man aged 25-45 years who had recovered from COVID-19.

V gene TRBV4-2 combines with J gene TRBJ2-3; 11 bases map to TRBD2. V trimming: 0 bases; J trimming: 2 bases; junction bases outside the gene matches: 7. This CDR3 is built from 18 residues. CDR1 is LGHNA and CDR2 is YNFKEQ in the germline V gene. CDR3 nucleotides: TGTGCCAGCAGCCAAGAATCGATAGCGGGGGGGCCCACAGATACGCAGTATTTT. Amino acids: CASSQESIAGGPTDTQYF.

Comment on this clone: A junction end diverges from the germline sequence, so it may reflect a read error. CDR3 sequence: CASSSPGQVNNEQFF. Here the CDR3 DNA reads TGTGCCAGCTCATCACCGGGACAGGTGAACAATGAGCAGTTCTTC. V usage is TRBV18 and J usage is TRBJ2-1; 8 positions agree with TRBD1. The CDR3 runs to 15 residues. The germline gives CDR1 KGHSH, CDR2 LQKENI.

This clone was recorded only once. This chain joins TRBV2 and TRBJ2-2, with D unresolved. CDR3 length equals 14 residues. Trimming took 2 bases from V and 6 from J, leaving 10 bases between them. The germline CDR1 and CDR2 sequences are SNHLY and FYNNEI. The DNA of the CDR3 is TGTGCCAGCAGTGAATACGGTCCCGCCGGGGAGCTGTTTTTT. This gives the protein CASSEYGPAGELFF.

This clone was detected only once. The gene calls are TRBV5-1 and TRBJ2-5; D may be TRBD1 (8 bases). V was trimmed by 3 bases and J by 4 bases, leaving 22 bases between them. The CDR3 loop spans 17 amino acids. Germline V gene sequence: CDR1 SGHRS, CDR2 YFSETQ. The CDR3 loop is CASSSQGTGGAPETQYF. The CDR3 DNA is TGCGCCAGCAGCTCTCAGGGAACAGGGGGGGCACCAGAGACCCAGTACTTC.

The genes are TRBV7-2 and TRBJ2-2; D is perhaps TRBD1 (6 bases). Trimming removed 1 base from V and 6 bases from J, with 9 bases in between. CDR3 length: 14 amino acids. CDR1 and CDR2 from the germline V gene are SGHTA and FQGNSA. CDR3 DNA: TGTGCCAGCAGCTTAGTGCAGGGGCCCGGGGAGCTGTTTTTT. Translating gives CASSLVQGPGELFF.

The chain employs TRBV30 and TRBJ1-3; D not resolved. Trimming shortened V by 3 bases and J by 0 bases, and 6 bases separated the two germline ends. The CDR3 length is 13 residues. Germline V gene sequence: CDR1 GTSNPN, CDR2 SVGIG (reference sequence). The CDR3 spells CAWRINSGNTIYF. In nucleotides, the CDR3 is TGTGCCTGGAGAATCAACTCTGGAAACACCATATATTTT.

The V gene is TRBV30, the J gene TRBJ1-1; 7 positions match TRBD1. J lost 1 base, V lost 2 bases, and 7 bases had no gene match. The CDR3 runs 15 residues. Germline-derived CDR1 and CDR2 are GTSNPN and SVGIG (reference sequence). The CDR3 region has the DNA TGTGCCTGGAGTCGCGATGACAGGGAGAACACTGAAGCTTTCTTT. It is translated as CAWSRDDRENTEAFF. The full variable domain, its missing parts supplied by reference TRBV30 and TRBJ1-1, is SQTIHQWPATLVQPVGSPLSLECTVEGTSNPNLYWYRQAAGRGLQLLFYSVGIGQISSEVPQNLSASRPQDRQFILSSKKLLLSDSGFYLCAWSRDDRENTEAFFGQGTRLTVV.

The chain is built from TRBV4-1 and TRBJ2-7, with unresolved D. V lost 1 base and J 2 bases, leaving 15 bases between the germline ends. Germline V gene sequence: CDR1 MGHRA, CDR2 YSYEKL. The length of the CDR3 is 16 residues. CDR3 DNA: TGCGCCAGCAGCCAAGGAAGTTTGGGCGTCACCTACGAGCAGTACTTC. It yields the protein CASSQGSLGVTYEQYF.

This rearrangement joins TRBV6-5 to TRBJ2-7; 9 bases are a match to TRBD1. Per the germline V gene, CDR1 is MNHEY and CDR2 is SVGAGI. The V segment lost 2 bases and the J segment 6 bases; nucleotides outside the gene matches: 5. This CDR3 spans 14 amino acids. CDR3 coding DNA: TGTGCCAGCAGTTACACCGGGACAGGGATCGAGCAGTACTTC. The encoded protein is CASSYTGTGIEQYF.

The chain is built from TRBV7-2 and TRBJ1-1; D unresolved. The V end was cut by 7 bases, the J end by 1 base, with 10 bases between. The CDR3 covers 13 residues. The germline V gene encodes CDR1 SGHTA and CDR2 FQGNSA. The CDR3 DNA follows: TGTGCCAGCAACTCCCCTGGGAACACTGAAGCTTTCTTT. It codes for CASNSPGNTEAFF.

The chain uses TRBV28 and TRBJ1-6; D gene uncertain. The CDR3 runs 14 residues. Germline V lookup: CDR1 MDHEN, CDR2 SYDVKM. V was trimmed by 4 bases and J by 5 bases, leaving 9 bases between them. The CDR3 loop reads CASSSGLDNSPLHF. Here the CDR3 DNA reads TGTGCCAGCAGTTCTGGCTTGGATAATTCACCCCTCCACTTT.

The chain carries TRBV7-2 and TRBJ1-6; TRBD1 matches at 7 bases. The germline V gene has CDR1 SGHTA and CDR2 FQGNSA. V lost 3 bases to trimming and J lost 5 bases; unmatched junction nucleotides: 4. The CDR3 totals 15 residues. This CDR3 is CASSFQTGNNSPLHF. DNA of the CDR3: TGTGCCAGCAGCTTTCAGACAGGGAATAATTCACCCCTCCACTTT.

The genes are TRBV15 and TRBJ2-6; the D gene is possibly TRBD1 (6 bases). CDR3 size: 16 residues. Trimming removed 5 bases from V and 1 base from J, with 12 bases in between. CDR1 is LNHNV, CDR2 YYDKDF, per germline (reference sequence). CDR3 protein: CATSGEQGSGANVLTF. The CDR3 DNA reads TGTGCCACCAGCGGGGAACAGGGTTCTGGGGCCAACGTCCTGACTTTC.

CDR3 DNA: TGTGCCAGCAGATTAACAGGGGGAGTCTCACCCCTCCACTTT. It is translated as CASRLTGGVSPLHF. The rearrangement links TRBV28 to TRBJ1-6, with TRBD1 matching 8 bases. There are 14 residues in the CDR3. Trimming at V came to 6 bases and at J to 10 bases, leaving 8 bases not matched to a gene. CDR1 is MDHEN, CDR2 SYDVKM, per germline.

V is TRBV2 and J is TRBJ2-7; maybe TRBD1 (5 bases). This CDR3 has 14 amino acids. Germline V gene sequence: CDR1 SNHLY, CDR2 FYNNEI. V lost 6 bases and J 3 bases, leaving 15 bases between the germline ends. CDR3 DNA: TGTGCCAGCAGAAGACAGACGGAGAACTACGAGCAGTACTTC. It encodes CASRRQTENYEQYF. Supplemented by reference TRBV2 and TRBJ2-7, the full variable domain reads EPEVTQTPSHQVTQMGQEVILRCVPISNHLYFYWYRQILGQKVEFLVSFYNNEISEKSEIFDDQFSVERPDGSNFTLKIRSTKLEDSAMYFCASRRQTENYEQYFGPGTRLTVT.

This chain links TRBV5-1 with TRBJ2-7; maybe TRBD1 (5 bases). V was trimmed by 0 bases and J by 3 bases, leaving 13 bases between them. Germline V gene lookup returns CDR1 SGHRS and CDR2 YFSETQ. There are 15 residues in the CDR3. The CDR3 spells CASSLGPGLSYEQYF. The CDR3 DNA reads TGCGCCAGCAGCTTGGGTCCAGGGCTGAGCTACGAGCAGTACTTC.

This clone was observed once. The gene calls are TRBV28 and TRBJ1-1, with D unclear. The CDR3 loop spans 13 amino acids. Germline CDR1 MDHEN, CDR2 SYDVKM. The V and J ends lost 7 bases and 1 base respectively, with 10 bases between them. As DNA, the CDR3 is TGTGCCAGCAACCTAGTTGCGAACACTGAAGCTTTCTTT. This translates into CASNLVANTEAFF.

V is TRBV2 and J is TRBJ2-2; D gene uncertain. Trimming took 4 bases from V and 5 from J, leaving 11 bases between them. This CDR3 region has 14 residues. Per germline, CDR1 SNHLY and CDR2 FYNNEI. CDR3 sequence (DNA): TGTGCCAGCAGTGCCGGCTGGCGGACCGGGGAGCTGTTTTTT. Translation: CASSAGWRTGELFF.

Written as DNA, the CDR3 is TGTGCCAGCAGTTTTACAGGAGACTCCTATAATTCACCCCTCCACTTT. It is translated as CASSFTGDSYNSPLHF. The V gene is TRBV28, the J gene TRBJ1-6, with a tentative D call TRBD1 (5 bases). The CDR3 has 16 residues. The V gene's germline CDR1 is MDHEN and CDR2 SYDVKM. The V end lost 3 bases, the J end lost 0 bases, and 9 bases lay between the germline ends.

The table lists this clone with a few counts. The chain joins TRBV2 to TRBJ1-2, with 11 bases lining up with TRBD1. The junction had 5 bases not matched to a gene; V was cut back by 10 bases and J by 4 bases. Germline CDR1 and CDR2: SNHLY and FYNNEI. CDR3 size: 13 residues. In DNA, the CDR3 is TGTGCCACCGGGACAGGGGGTTTCTATGGCTACACCTTC. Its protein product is CATGTGGFYGYTF.

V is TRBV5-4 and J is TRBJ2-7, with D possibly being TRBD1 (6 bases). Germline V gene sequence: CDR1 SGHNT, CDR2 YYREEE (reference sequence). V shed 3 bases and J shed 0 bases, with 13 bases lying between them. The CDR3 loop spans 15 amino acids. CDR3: CASSSRGTLSYEQYF. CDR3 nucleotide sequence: TGTGCCAGCAGCTCAAGGGGGACCCTCTCCTACGAGCAGTACTTC.

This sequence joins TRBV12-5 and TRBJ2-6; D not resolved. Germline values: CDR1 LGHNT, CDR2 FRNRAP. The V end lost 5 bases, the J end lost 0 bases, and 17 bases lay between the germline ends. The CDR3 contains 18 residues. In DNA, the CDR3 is TGTGCTAGTGGTCCCCGAGCCATCTACGACTCTGGGGCCAACGTCCTGACTTTC. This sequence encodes CASGPRAIYDSGANVLTF.